These 17 T cell receptor beta chains were sequenced from one sample in a study of graft-versus-host responses after intestinal transplantation. No cognate antigen is known for these TCRs. TCRdb's copy holds only in-frame clones and misses some; the assay was immunoSEQ multiplex PCR. The sample lists about 86,000 clones; less than 90% were seen once. Specimen: unstimulated CD8+ T cells sorted from spleen or lymph node cells, collected before intestinal transplant. The receptors were sampled from a human donor who received an intestinal transplant.

The chain is built from TRBV11-2 and TRBJ2-7; D is uncertain. V was clipped by 1 base and J by 2 bases, with 9 bases between them. The CDR3 length is 14 residues. Per the germline V gene, CDR1 is SGHAT and CDR2 is FQNNGV. CDR3 coding DNA: TGTGCCAGCAGCTTAGGGGCCGGAGCCTACGAGCAGTACTTC. This translates into CASSLGAGAYEQYF.

A few counts support this clone. This chain connects TRBV2 to TRBJ1-2; D remains unclear. The V end lost 7 bases, the J end lost 4 bases, and 4 bases lay between the germline ends. Per germline, CDR1 SNHLY and CDR2 FYNNEI. The CDR3 is made up of 10 amino acids. The CDR3 nucleotides read TGTGCCAGCAACCCCTATGGCTACACCTTC. Protein product: CASNPYGYTF.

This chain joins TRBV7-9 and TRBJ2-1; the D gene is possibly TRBD2 (6 bases). This CDR3 comprises 17 residues. Trimming left V 3 bases short and J 7 bases short, with 22 bases between. The germline V gene has CDR1 SEHNR and CDR2 FQNEAQ (reference sequence). CDR3: CASSLRRGSTRWNEQFF. For the CDR3, the DNA is TGTGCCAGCAGCTTGAGGCGGGGATCCACCCGATGGAATGAGCAGTTCTTC.

This clone came up once. The gene calls are TRBV19 and TRBJ2-1; D possibly corresponds to TRBD2 (5 bases). Between the trimmed V and J ends, which lost 5 bases and 3 bases, there was a span of 14 bases. CDR1 is LNHDA, CDR2 SQIVND, per germline (reference sequence). CDR3 size: 15 residues. The DNA of the CDR3 is TGTGCCAGTAGTCGCGCGGGCCTCTACTACAATGAGCAGTTCTTC. Encoded protein: CASSRAGLYYNEQFF. Drawing the rest from reference TRBV19 and TRBJ2-1, the complete variable domain is DGGITQSPKYLFRKEGQNVTLSCEQNLNHDAMYWYRQDPGQGLRLIYYSQIVNDFQKGDIAEGYSVSREKKESFPLTVTSAQKNPTAFYLCASSRAGLYYNEQFFGPGTRLTVL.

The chain carries TRBV6-6 and TRBJ2-3, with D unresolved. This CDR3 comprises 15 residues. Trimming left V 2 bases short and J 0 bases short, with 9 bases between. The germline CDR1 and CDR2 sequences are MNHNY and SVGAGI (reference sequence). The CDR3 nucleotides are TGTGCCAGCAGTTACCTCTACCCTAGCACAGATACGCAGTATTTT. As protein: CASSYLYPSTDTQYF.

The chain couples TRBV6-1 to TRBJ1-1; D is undetermined. The germline gives CDR1 MNHNS, CDR2 SASEGT. The CDR3 length is 11 residues. The V gene lost 7 bases and the J gene lost 10 bases, with 13 bases spanning the gap. The CDR3 loop reads CASNLAGRAFF. The CDR3 region has the DNA TGTGCCAGCAATTTGGCAGGTCGAGCTTTCTTT.

A single count supports this clone. The chain employs TRBV4-1 and TRBJ1-2; D uncertain. In germline, CDR1 is MGHRA, CDR2 YSYEKL. Trimming took 6 bases from V and 2 from J, leaving 16 bases between them. This CDR3 is built from 15 residues. The DNA of the CDR3 is TGCGCCAGCAGTCCCTACTGGGCGGAGAACTATGGCTACACCTTC. Translating it yields CASSPYWAENYGYTF.

The chain has TRBV7-9 and TRBJ2-1; D is possibly TRBD1 or TRBD2 (5 bases each). The CDR3 consists of 16 residues. Between the trimmed V and J ends, which lost 0 bases and 10 bases, there was a span of 19 bases. Germline CDR1 is SEHNR and CDR2 is FQNEAQ (reference sequence). The CDR3 nucleotides read TGTGCCAGCAGCTTAGCGATTGGGGGTGTCGCAGAGGAGCAGTTCTTC. This translates into CASSLAIGGVAEEQFF.

In nucleotides, the CDR3 is TGTGCCAGCAGACTTGGGGGAGGGCCTGTCCATGAGCAGTTCTTC. This encodes CASRLGGGPVHEQFF. This sequence joins TRBV2 and TRBJ2-1; 7 bases are shared with TRBD2. CDR3 length: 15 residues. V shed 6 bases, J shed 8 bases, and the junction held 13 bases outside the gene matches. Germline V lookup: CDR1 SNHLY, CDR2 FYNNEI.

The rearrangement uses TRBV2 and TRBJ1-1, with 8 positions matching TRBD1. Germline values: CDR1 SNHLY, CDR2 FYNNEI. The CDR3 totals 14 residues. V shed 6 bases, J shed 4 bases, and the junction held 7 bases outside the gene matches. The CDR3 here is CASRPVDRGTEAFF. The CDR3 DNA reads as TGTGCCAGCAGGCCAGTAGACAGGGGCACTGAAGCTTTCTTT.

V and J are TRBV27 and TRBJ2-1, with 16 bases matching TRBD2. The germline V gene encodes CDR1 MNHEY and CDR2 SMNVEV (reference sequence). Trimming at V came to 5 bases and at J to 8 bases, leaving 12 bases not matched to a gene. The CDR3 contains 18 residues. The CDR3 DNA reads as TGTGCCAGCAGTGGCCTAGAGGGACTAGCGGGGGGGCCAGATGAGCAGTTCTTC. Residues: CASSGLEGLAGGPDEQFF.

The rearrangement joins TRBV5-6 to TRBJ1-2; possible D gene TRBD1, 5 bases. The length of the CDR3 is 14 residues. Germline V gives CDR1 SGHDT, CDR2 YYEEEE. V was trimmed by 4 bases and J by 10 bases, leaving 20 bases between them. In nucleotides, the CDR3 is TGTGCCAGCAGCCCTGGTCGACAGCGTCTCGTCTACACCTTC. Its protein product is CASSPGRQRLVYTF.

This chain links TRBV19 with TRBJ2-5, with 7 bases matching TRBD2. The CDR3 is 15 residues long. Germline loops: CDR1 LNHDA, CDR2 SQIVND (reference sequence). Unmatched junction bases numbered 7, after V lost 2 bases and J lost 4 bases. CDR3 DNA: TGTGCCAGTAGTATATTCCCGGGGGGACCAGAGACCCAGTACTTC. The encoded protein is CASSIFPGGPETQYF.

The V and J genes are TRBV4-2 and TRBJ2-5; 15 bases are shared with TRBD2. The CDR3 consists of 15 residues. V shed 3 bases, J shed 5 bases, and the junction held 1 base outside the gene matches. Germline V gene data show CDR1 as LGHNA and CDR2 as YNFKEQ. CDR3: CASSHGLAGGETQYF. The CDR3 bases are TGTGCCAGCAGCCACGGACTAGCGGGGGGGGAGACCCAGTACTTC.

The J gene is TRBJ2-5, the V gene TRBV19, with TRBD2 matching 8 bases. Losses at the gene ends were 1 base for V and 2 bases for J; bases not matched to a gene: 0. Germline loops: CDR1 LNHDA, CDR2 SQIVND (reference sequence). The CDR3 has 14 amino acids. The CDR3 coding sequence is TGTGCCAGTAGTATAGCGGGGGGGCAAGAGACCCAGTACTTC. Its translation: CASSIAGGQETQYF.

J is TRBJ1-5 and V is TRBV19; unclear D gene. Germline assignment: CDR1 LNHDA and CDR2 SQIVND (reference sequence). V lost 7 bases, J lost 0 bases, and 13 bases lay in between. CDR3 size: 15 residues. DNA for the CDR3: TGTGCCAGTAATATCGGGCTTTATAGCAATCAGCCCCAGCATTTT. It codes for CASNIGLYSNQPQHF.

This chain joins TRBV2 and TRBJ1-1; unclear D gene. Germline V CDR1 and CDR2: SNHLY, FYNNEI. CDR3 length: 11 amino acids. Trimming stripped 8 bases from V and 1 base from J, with 5 bases between. Here the CDR3 reads CASLENTEAFF. DNA of the CDR3: TGTGCCAGCCTGGAGAACACTGAAGCTTTCTTT.